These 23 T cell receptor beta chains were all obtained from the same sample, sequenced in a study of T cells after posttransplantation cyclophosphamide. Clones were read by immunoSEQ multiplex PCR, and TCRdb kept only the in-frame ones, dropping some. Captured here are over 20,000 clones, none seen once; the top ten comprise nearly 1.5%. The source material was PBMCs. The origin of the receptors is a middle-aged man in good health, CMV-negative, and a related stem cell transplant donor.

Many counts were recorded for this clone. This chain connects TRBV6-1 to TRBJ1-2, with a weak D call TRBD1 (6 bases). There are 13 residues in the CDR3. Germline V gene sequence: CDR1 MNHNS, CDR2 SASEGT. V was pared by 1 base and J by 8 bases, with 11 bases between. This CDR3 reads CASSEGGLWGYTF. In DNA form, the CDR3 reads TGTGCCAGCAGTGAAGGGGGGCTCTGGGGCTACACCTTC.

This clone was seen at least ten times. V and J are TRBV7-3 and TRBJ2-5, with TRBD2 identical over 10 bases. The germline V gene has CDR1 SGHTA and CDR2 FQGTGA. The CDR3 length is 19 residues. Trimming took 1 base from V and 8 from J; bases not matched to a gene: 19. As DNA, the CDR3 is TGTGCCAGCAGCTTAAGGGGACAAACCTCTCTCTCTAGCGGGAGAACCCAGTACTTC. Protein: CASSLRGQTSLSSGRTQYF.

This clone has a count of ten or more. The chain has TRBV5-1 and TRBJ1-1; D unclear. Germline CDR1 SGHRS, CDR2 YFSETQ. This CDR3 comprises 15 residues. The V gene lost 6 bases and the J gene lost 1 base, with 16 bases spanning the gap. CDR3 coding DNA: TGCGCCAGCAACCCGGTTCCGGGGTCGAACACTGAAGCTTTCTTT. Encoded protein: CASNPVPGSNTEAFF.

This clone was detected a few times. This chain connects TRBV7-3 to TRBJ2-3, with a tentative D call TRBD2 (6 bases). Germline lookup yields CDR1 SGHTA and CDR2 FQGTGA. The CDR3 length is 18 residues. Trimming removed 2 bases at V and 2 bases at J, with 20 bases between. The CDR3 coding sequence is TGTGCCAGCAGCTTAGAACCTCGGAGCGGGTGGCTCACAGATACGCAGTATTTT. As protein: CASSLEPRSGWLTDTQYF.

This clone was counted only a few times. The CDR3 spells CASSYLNRGGYTF. CDR3 coding DNA: TGTGCCAGCAGTTACCTAAATCGCGGGGGCTACACCTTC. This rearrangement joins TRBV6-5 to TRBJ1-2; D unresolved. Germline values: CDR1 MNHEY, CDR2 SVGAGI. The CDR3 length is 13 residues. The V end was cut by 2 bases, the J end by 8 bases, with 12 bases between.

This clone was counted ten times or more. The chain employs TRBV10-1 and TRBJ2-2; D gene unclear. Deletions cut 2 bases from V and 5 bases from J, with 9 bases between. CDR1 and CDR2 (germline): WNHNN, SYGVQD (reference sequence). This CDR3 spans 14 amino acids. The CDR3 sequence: CASSEQSGTGELFF. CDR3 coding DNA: TGCGCCAGCAGTGAGCAGTCCGGGACCGGGGAGCTGTTTTTT.

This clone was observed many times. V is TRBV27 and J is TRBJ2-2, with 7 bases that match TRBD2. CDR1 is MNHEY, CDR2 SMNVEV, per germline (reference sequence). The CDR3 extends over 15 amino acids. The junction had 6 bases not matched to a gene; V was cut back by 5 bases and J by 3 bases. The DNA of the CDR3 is TGTGCCAGCAGTCGACTAGCCTCGGACACCGGGGAGCTGTTTTTT. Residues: CASSRLASDTGELFF.

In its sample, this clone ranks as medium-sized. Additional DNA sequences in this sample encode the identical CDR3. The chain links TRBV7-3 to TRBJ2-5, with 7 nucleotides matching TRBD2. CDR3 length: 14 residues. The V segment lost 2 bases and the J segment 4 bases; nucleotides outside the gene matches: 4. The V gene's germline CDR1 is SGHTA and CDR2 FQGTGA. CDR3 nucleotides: TGTGCCAGCAGCTTAGGGACTACCCCAGAGACCCAGTACTTC. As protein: CASSLGTTPETQYF.

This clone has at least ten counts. The CDR3 loop reads CASSESQGATEAFF. Here the CDR3 DNA reads TGTGCCAGCAGTGAGTCGCAGGGGGCCACTGAAGCTTTCTTT. The chain carries TRBV6-1 and TRBJ1-1; 8 nucleotides line up with TRBD1. CDR1 is MNHNS and CDR2 is SASEGT in the germline V gene. This CDR3 is built from 14 residues. J lost 4 bases, V lost 3 bases, and 4 bases had no gene match.

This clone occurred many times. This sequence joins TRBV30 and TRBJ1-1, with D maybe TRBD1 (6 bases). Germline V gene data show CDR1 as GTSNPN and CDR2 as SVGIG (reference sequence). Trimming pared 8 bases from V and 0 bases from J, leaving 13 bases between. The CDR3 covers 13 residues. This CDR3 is CAQGQQLNTEAFF. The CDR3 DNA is TGTGCCCAAGGACAGCAACTGAACACTGAAGCTTTCTTT. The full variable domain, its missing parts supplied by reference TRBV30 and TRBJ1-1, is SQTIHQWPATLVQPVGSPLSLECTVEGTSNPNLYWYRQAAGRGLQLLFYSVGIGQISSEVPQNLSASRPQDRQFILSSKKLLLSDSGFYLCAQGQQLNTEAFFGQGTRLTVV.

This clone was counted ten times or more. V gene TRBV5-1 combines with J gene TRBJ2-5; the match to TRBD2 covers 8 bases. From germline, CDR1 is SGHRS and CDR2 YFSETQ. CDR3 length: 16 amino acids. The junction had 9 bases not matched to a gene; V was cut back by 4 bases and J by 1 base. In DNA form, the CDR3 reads TGCGCCAGCAGCCCCTCCCTAGCGGGTAGCCAAGAGACCCAGTACTTC. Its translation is CASSPSLAGSQETQYF.

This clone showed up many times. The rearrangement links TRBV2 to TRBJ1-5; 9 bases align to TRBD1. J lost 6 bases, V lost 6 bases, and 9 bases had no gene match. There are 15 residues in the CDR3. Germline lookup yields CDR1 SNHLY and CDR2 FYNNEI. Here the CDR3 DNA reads TGTGCCAGCAGAGCCGGGACAGGGTCCGGTCAGCCCCAGCATTTT. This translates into CASRAGTGSGQPQHF.

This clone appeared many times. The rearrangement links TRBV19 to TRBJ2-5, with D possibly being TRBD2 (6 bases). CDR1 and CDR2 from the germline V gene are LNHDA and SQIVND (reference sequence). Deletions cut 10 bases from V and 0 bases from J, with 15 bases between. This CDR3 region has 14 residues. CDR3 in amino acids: CATRAGLYQETQYF. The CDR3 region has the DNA TGTGCCACACGGGCGGGATTGTACCAAGAGACCCAGTACTTC. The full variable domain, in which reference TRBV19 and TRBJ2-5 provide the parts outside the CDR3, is DGGITQSPKYLFRKEGQNVTLSCEQNLNHDAMYWYRQDPGQGLRLIYYSQIVNDFQKGDIAEGYSVSREKKESFPLTVTSAQKNPTAFYLCATRAGLYQETQYFGPGTRLLVL.

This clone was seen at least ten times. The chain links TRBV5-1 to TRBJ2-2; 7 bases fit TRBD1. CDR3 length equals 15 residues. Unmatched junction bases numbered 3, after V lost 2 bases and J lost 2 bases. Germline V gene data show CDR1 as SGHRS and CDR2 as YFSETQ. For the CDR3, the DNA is TGCGCCAGCAGCTTACAGGGGATCAACACCGGGGAGCTGTTTTTT. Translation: CASSLQGINTGELFF.

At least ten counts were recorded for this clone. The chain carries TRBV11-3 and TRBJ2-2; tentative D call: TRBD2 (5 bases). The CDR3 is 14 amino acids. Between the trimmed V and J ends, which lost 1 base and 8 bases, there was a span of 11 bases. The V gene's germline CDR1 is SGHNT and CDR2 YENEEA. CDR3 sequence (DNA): TGTGCCAGCAGCTTAGTCGGGGTCGCTGGGGAGCTGTTTTTT. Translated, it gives CASSLVGVAGELFF.

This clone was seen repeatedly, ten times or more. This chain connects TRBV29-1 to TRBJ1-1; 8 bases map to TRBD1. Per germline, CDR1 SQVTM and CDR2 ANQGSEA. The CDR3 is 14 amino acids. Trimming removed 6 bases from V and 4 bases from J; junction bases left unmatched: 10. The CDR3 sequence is CSVVTTGESTEAFF. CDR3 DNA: TGCAGCGTGGTGACGACAGGGGAGAGCACTGAAGCTTTCTTT.

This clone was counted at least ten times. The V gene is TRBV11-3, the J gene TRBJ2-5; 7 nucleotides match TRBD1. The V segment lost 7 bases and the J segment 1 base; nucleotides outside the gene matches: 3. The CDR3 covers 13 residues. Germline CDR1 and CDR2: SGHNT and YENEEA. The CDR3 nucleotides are TGTGCCAGCACGACAGGGCCCCAAGAGACCCAGTACTTC. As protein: CASTTGPQETQYF.

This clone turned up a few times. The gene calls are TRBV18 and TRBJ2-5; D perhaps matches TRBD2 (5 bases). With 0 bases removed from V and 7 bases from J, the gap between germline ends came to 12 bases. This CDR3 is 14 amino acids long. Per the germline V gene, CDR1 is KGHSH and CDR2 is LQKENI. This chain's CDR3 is CASSPPGDAGTQYF. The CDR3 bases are TGTGCCAGCTCACCACCGGGAGACGCGGGGACCCAGTACTTC. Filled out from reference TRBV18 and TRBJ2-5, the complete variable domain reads NAGVMQNPRHLVRRRGQEARLRCSPMKGHSHVYWYRQLPEEGLKFMVYLQKENIIDESGMPKERFSAEFPKEGPSILRIQQVVRGDSAAYFCASSPPGDAGTQYFGPGTRLLVL.

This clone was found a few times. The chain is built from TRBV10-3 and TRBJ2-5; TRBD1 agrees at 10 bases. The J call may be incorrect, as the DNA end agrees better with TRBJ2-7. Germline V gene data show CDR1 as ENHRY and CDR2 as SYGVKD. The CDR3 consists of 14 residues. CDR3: CAISGGTGAYEQYF. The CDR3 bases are TGTGCCATCAGTGGCGGGACAGGGGCCTACGAGCAGTACTTC.

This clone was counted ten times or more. CDR3 in amino acids: CASRGQANYGYTF. In DNA, the CDR3 is TGTGCCAGCAGAGGACAGGCTAACTATGGCTACACCTTC. The chain has TRBV6-5 and TRBJ1-2, with 7 nucleotides matching TRBD1. Germline-derived CDR1 and CDR2 are MNHEY and SVGAGI. The length of the CDR3 is 13 residues. The V and J ends lost 6 bases and 0 bases, in that order; junction bases with no gene match: 1.

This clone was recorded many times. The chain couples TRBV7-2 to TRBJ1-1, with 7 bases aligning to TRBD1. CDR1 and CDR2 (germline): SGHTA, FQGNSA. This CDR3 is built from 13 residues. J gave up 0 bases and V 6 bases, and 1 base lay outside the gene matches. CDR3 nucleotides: TGTGCCAGCAGGACAGGGATGAACACTGAAGCTTTCTTT. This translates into CASRTGMNTEAFF.

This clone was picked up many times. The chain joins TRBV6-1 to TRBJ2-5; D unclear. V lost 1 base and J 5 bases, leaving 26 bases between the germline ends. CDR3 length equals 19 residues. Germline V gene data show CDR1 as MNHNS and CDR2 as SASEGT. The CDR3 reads CASSEVPFWAQNGWETQYF. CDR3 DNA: TGTGCCAGCAGTGAAGTCCCTTTTTGGGCACAGAATGGATGGGAGACCCAGTACTTC.

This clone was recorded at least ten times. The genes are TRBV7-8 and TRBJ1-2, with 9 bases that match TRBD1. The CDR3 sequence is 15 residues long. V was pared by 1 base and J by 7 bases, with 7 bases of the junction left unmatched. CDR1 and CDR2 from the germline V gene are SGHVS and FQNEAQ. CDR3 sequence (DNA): TGTGCCAGCAGCTTAGTAGGACAGGGGTTTGGTGGCTACACCTTC. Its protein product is CASSLVGQGFGGYTF.